What follows describes a single T cell receptor beta chain. These data belong to a study of OX40 agonist ivuxolimab in advanced cancers. Whole-study context: Ivuxolimab, which patients received intravenously every 2 weeks, was dosed at 0.01 to 10 mg/kg. Melanoma, hepatocellular carcinoma, head and neck or renal cell cancer occurred in dose-escalation patients.

The CDR3 covers 16 residues. The ends lost 4 bases at V and 0 bases at J; junction bases unmatched: 6. Per the germline V gene, CDR1 is SGHDT and CDR2 is YYEEEE. Clones were read by immunoSEQ multiplex PCR, and TCRdb kept only the in-frame ones, dropping some. Among about 78,000 clones listed, about 80% were seen once. Baseline was the first blood sampling point, followed by cycle 4 day 1 and cycle 7 day 1. Sequencing was performed on CD4+ or CD8+ T cells sorted from blood, taken in a trial of the OX40 agonist ivuxolimab. The origin of this receptor is an adult with an advanced solid tumor such as melanoma, head and neck, liver or kidney cancer. The chain uses TRBV5-6 and TRBJ2-2, with TRBD1 matching 7 bases. CDR3: CASSLWGTANTGELFF. The CDR3, as DNA: TGTGCCAGCAGCCTATGGGGGACAGCGAACACCGGGGAGCTGTTTTTT.